This T cell receptor beta chain derives from a study of T cell changes during pregnancy in multiple sclerosis. Germline CDR1 is MNHNS and CDR2 is SASEGT. The CDR3 has 17 residues. J gave up 6 bases and V 3 bases, and 14 bases lay outside the gene matches. Sequenced by immunoSEQ multiplex PCR; TCRdb stores in-frame clones only, minus some. The sample includes about 110,000 clones, 85% to 95% of them seen just once. The rearrangement joins TRBV6-1 to TRBJ1-5, with TRBD1 matching 7 bases. This receptor was identified in a female donor in good health, enrolled as a control in a pregnancy study. Sequencing used peripheral blood, obtained in the third trimester of pregnancy. Here the CDR3 DNA reads TGTGCCAGCAGTGATCCCGACAGGGCTTTCCCAGTTCAGCCCCAGCATTTT. Its protein is CASSDPDRAFPVQPQHF.